This T cell receptor (beta chain) emerged from a study of CD8 T cells in Susac syndrome (dated by TCRdb to the late 2010s). Regarding the study in general: Of the Susac syndrome patients who were sequenced, eight or nine were in clinical remission while six had clinically active disease. At the time of blood withdrawal, Susac syndrome patients were either therapy-naive, taking corticosteroids (with some also receiving IVIg), or on IVIg alone. Whether CD8+ T cell activation and differentiation in Susac syndrome was antigen driven was tested using repertoire sequencing. Clonality of the CD8+ T cell repertoire was compared between around 13 healthy donors, roughly 14 Susac syndrome patients and some 15 multiple sclerosis patients.

V drops 1 base and J drops 7 bases, leaving 16 bases in between. The CDR3 measures 15 amino acids from cysteine to phenylalanine. Just the 45-base CDR3 DNA is kept, in frame starting at base 1. The germline V gene encodes CDR1 MGHRA and CDR2 YSYEKL. In regard to this clonotype: Its specific antigen is unknown. Base qualities are not at hand, and no much larger clone is one base apart.

Peripheral blood CD8+ and CD4+ T cells from healthy donors, Susac syndrome patients and multiple sclerosis patients were profiled using high-throughput TCR beta sequencing. The Susac syndrome patients fulfilled recently defined diagnostic criteria for definite or probable disease. Bulk CD8+ and CD4+ T cells were purified by magnetic negative isolation, whereas CD8+ TEMRA cells were enriched by FACS. Blood was drawn into EDTA tubes, processed within 24 hours, and PBMCs were isolated by density gradient centrifugation. PBMCs intended for TCR sequencing were cryopreserved in liquid nitrogen and thawed later in a water bath at 37 degrees C. A purity of at least 90% was achieved for sorted or isolated CD4+, CD8+ and CD8+ TEMRA cells. RNA was extracted with the RNeasy kit and about 0.5 to 1 ug was reverse transcribed using random hexamers. The immunoSEQ multiplex PCR assay, covering 54 Vbeta and 13 Jbeta segments, was used to amplify TCR beta CDR3 regions. PCR amplification bias was corrected by using a synthetic template baseline for primer optimization and computational correction. Concerning the study's data processing: Only productive sequences were kept, with reads annotated to V, D and J genes according to IMGT and analyzed in immunoSEQ Analyzer. Clonality was computed as one minus Shannon entropy normalized by log2 of the number of productive unique sequences. For each patient and control, public and private clones were evaluated among the 100 most prevalent clones. Clones were defined as Susac-specific if absent from the healthy and MS cohorts, from 1052 published viral clones and from other ImmuneACCESS disease sequences. Through fastp at Q25 and MiXCR, TCRdb rebuilt clones from the public reads, retaining in-frame beta chains. When rows share a CDR3 protein, they turn into one entry using the most common DNA and genes. TCRdb assigned the V and J calls; the authors' analysis was not used. Here the sample has under 90,000 distinct CDR3 sequences; about 95% occur a single time. The ten biggest clones cover roughly 0.44% of the sample.

Study-level results and caveats: Susac syndrome CD8+ repertoires showed clonal expansion, highest in CD8+ TEMRA cells and greater in clinically active than remitting patients. Looking at Susac-specific public clones, the researchers identified about 15 in the total CD8+ repertoire and about 5 in the CD8+ TEMRA repertoire. The TCR sequencing and HLA analysis was acknowledged to have included a relatively small number of individuals.

The rearranged chain carries TRBV4-1 and TRBJ1-2; the D gene assignment is ambiguous. Material: CD8+ T cells from PBMCs. The receptor comes from a human donor with Susac syndrome. The CDR3 loop reads CASSQGRVPAFGYTF. In nucleotides, the sequence is TGCGCCAGCAGCCAAGGCCGGGTCCCGGCTTTTGGCTACACCTTC.